These T cell receptor beta chains were read from a single sample in a study of T-cell reconstitution after alpha-beta-depleted transplantation in children. One entry per CDR3 protein, called by TCRdb with MiXCR from the PCR reads. The table shows 330,000 or so distinct CDR3 sequences, with 6.5% to 9% occurring only once. Sequenced here: peripheral blood, sampled 360 days after TCRalphabeta/CD19-depleted stem cell transplant. Receptors were obtained from a female patient between 2 and 15 years old who had a stem cell transplant for Fanconi anemia, so the T cells may come from the graft donor. Each CDR3 is given with its conserved first and last residue. The D gene is left open where the match is weak. Some rows mark clone size as missing; the rest say once, few, many or name a class of expanded clone.

CASSPQSRGTDTQYF,TGTGCCAGCAGCCCCCAGTCTCGGGGCACAGATACGCAGTATTTT,many,NA,TRBJ2-3,15,TRBV12-3/TRBV12-4
CASSLDGVSPLHF,TGTGCCAGCAGCTTAGATGGGGTTTCACCCCTCCACTTT,few,NA,TRBJ1-6,13,TRBV7-9
CASYLGGYSGANVLTF,TGTGCCAGCTATTTAGGTGGTTATTCTGGGGCCAACGTCCTGACTTTC,NA,NA,TRBJ2-6,16,TRBV7-2
CASSFAGGWDSPSDYTF,TGCGCCAGCAGCTTTGCTGGGGGGTGGGACAGTCCTTCCGACTACACCTTC,NA,TRBD1,TRBJ1-2,17,TRBV5-1
CASSLERIDEQYF,TGCGCCAGCAGCTTGGAGCGGATCGACGAGCAGTACTTC,many,NA,TRBJ2-7,13,TRBV5-1
CASSVRAGDRYEQYF,TGTGCCAGCAGCGTTAGAGCGGGAGATCGTTACGAGCAGTACTTC,NA,TRBD2,TRBJ2-7,15,TRBV9
CASSLGAAAYEQYF,TGTGCCAGCAGCCTCGGTGCGGCCGCCTACGAGCAGTACTTC,many,NA,TRBJ2-7,14,TRBV5-5
CASSPGQLTDTQYF,TGTGCCAGCAGCCCGGGACAGCTCACAGATACGCAGTATTTT,few,TRBD1,TRBJ2-3,14,TRBV7-9
CASSTGLLDEQYF,TGCGCCAGCAGCACGGGACTACTGGACGAGCAGTACTTC,many,TRBD2,TRBJ2-7,13,TRBV5-1
CASSSDRWPYNEQFF,TGTGCCAGCAGTTCAGACAGGTGGCCCTACAATGAGCAGTTCTTC,NA,NA,TRBJ2-1,15,TRBV6-5
CASSQAARNSPLHF,TGTGCCAGCAGCCAAGCTGCCCGGAATTCACCCCTCCACTTT,few,NA,TRBJ1-6,14,TRBV3-1
CASSQGARGNQPQHF,TGTGCCAGCAGTCAGGGGGCGCGAGGCAATCAGCCCCAGCATTTT,NA,TRBD1,TRBJ1-5,15,TRBV2
CASSLTGYTDTQYF,TGTGCCAGCAGCCTGACTGGGTACACAGATACGCAGTATTTT,many,NA,TRBJ2-3,14,TRBV11-2
CASSSNRHTDTQYF,TGTGCCAGCAGCTCCAATCGTCACACAGATACGCAGTATTTT,many,NA,TRBJ2-3,14,TRBV6-1
CASSVPGLARHNEQFF,TGTGCCAGCAGCGTCCCGGGACTAGCGAGACACAATGAGCAGTTCTTC,NA,TRBD2,TRBJ2-1,16,TRBV5-4
CASSLSPGQGQETQYF,TGTGCCAGCAGCCTTTCCCCCGGACAGGGACAAGAGACCCAGTACTTC,few,TRBD1,TRBJ2-5,16,TRBV7-8